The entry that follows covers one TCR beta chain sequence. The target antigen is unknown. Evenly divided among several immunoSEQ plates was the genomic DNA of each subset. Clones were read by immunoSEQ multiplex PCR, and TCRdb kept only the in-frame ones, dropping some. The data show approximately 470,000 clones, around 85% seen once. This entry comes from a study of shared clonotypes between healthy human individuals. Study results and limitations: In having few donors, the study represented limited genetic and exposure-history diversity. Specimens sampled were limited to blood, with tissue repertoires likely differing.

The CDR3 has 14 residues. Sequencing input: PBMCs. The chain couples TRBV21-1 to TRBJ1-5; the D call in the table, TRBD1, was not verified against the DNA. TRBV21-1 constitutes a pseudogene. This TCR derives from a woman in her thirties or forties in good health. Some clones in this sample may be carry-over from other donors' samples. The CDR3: CASRNRQDYQPQHF. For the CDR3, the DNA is TGTGCCAGCAGGAACAGACAGGACTATCAGCCCCAGCATTTT.